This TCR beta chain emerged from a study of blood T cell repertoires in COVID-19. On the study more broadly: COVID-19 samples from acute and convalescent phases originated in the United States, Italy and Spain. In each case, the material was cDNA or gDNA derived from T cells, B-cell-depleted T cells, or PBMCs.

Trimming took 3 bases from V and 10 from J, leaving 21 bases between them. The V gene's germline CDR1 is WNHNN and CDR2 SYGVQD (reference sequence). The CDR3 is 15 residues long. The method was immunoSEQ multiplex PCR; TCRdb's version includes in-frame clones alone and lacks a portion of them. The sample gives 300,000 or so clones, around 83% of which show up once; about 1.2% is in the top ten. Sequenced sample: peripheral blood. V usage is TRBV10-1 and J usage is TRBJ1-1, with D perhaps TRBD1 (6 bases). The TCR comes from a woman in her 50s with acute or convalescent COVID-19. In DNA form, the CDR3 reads TGCGCCAGCAGTGATAATTCGGGGGGCGCCGGGTCAGCTTTCTTT. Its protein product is CASSDNSGGAGSAFF.